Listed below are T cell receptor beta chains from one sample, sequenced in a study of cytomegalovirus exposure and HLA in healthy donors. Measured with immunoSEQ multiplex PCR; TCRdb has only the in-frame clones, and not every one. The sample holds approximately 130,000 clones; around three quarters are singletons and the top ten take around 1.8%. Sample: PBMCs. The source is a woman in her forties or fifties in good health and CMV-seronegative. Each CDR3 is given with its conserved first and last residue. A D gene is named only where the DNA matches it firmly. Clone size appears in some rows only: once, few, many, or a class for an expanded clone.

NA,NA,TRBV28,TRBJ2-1,CASSSPRSGYNEQFF,TGTGCCAGCAGTTCCCCAAGGAGCGGATACAATGAGCAGTTCTTC
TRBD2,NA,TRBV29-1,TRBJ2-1,CSVGREGRFNEQFF,TGCAGCGTTGGCCGGGAGGGCCGGTTCAATGAGCAGTTCTTC
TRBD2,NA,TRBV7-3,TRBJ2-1,CASSLTTSGGDNEQFF,TGTGCCAGCAGCTTAACGACTAGCGGGGGGGACAATGAGCAGTTCTTC
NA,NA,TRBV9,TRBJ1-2,CASSVGGGDYGYTF,TGTGCCAGCAGCGTGGGGGGTGGGGACTATGGCTACACCTTC
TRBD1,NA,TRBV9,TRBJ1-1,CASSDLTGEAFF,TGTGCCAGCAGCGACCTGACAGGGGAAGCTTTCTTT
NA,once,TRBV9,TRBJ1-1,CASSVEGGTEAFF,TGTGCCAGCAGCGTAGAAGGGGGCACTGAAGCTTTCTTT
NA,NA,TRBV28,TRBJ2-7,CARRAAGSYEQYF,TGTGCCCGCCGCGCGGCGGGATCATACGAGCAGTACTTC
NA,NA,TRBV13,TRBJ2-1,CASSPPDSSRGYNEQFF,TGTGCCAGCAGTCCCCCGGACTCCTCGCGGGGCTACAATGAGCAGTTCTTC
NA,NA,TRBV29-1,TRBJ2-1,CSVSPGGSSYNEQFF,TGCAGCGTTTCACCTGGCGGTAGCTCCTACAATGAGCAGTTCTTC
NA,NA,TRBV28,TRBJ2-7,CASSLRGTYYEQYF,TGTGCCAGCAGTTTAAGAGGGACATACTACGAGCAGTACTTC
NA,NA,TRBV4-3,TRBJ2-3,CASSQDADMVGTDTQYF,TGCGCCAGCAGCCAAGATGCGGACATGGTGGGCACAGATACGCAGTATTTT
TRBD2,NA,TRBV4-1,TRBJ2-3,CASSQDGLAAFTSTDTQYF,TGCGCCAGCAGCCAAGATGGACTAGCGGCCTTCACTAGCACAGATACGCAGTATTTT
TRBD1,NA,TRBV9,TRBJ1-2,CASSVDRDRARYGYTF,TGTGCCAGCAGCGTAGATAGGGACAGGGCTCGCTATGGCTACACCTTC
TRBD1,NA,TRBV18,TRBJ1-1,CASSLRTGGTEAFF,TGTGCCAGCTCACTGAGGACAGGGGGGACTGAAGCTTTCTTT
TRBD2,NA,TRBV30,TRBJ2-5,CAWGLAEETQYF,TGTGCCTGGGGACTAGCGGAAGAGACCCAGTACTTC
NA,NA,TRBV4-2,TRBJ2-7,CASSPFGTQRHEQYF,TGTGCCAGCAGCCCTTTCGGGACTCAGCGCCACGAGCAGTACTTC
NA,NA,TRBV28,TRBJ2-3,CARHDFALSHTQYF,TGTGCCCGCCACGATTTCGCACTATCACATACGCAGTATTTT
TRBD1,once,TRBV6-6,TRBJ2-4,CASSYPDRGREYF,TGTGCCAGCAGTTACCCGGACAGGGGGCGCGAGTACTTC
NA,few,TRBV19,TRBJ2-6,CASSIAGTGANVLTF,TGTGCCAGTAGTATAGCGGGTACTGGGGCCAACGTCCTGACTTTC
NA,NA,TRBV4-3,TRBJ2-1,CASSQDNADRFYNEQFF,TGCGCCAGCAGCCAAGATAATGCGGACAGATTCTACAATGAGCAGTTCTTC
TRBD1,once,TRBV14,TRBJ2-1,CASSQDGGDRDRNEQFF,TGTGCCAGCAGCCAAGATGGCGGGGACAGGGATAGGAATGAGCAGTTCTTC
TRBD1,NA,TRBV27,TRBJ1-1,CASSLWQGAGTEAFF,TGTGCCAGCAGTTTATGGCAGGGGGCTGGCACTGAAGCTTTCTTT
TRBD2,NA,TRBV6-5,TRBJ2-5,CASSYEERGLGKTQYF,TGTGCCAGCAGCTACGAGGAGCGGGGGCTTGGGAAGACCCAGTACTTC
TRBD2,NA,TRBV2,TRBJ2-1,CASSGGPSGRTAYNEQFF,TGTGCCAGCAGTGGGGGGCCTAGCGGGAGGACCGCCTACAATGAGCAGTTCTTC
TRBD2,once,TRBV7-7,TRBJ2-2,CASSLAPRLAGRETGELFF,TGTGCTAGCAGCTTAGCTCCCCGACTAGCGGGGCGGGAAACCGGGGAGCTGTTTTTT
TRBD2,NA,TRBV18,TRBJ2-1,CASSPSAGGQNEQFF,TGTGCCAGCTCCCCGTCAGCGGGAGGGCAAAATGAGCAGTTCTTC
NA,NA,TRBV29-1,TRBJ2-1,CSVQAQDSYNEQFF,TGCAGCGTCCAGGCACAGGACTCCTACAATGAGCAGTTCTTC
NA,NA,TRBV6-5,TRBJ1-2,CASSYSGGGTNYGYTF,TGTGCCAGCAGTTACTCCGGCGGGGGCACCAACTATGGCTACACCTTC
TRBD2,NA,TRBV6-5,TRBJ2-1,CASRTLAGVYNEQFF,TGTGCCAGCAGGACCTTAGCGGGAGTATACAATGAGCAGTTCTTC
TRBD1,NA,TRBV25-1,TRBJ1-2,CASSGYGRDRGYNYGYTF,TGTGCCAGCAGTGGGTACGGTCGGGACAGGGGGTATAACTATGGCTACACCTTC
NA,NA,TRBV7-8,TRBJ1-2,CASSGLSAGSASGYTF,TGTGCCAGCAGCGGCCTCTCGGCGGGGTCGGCGTCCGGCTACACCTTC
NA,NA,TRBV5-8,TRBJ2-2,CASSSARGLNTGELFF,TGTGCCAGCAGTTCCGCACGCGGGCTAAACACCGGGGAGCTGTTTTTT
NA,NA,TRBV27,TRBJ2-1,CATSGRTHRYEQFF,TGTGCCACCTCCGGTAGGACTCATCGGTATGAGCAGTTCTTC
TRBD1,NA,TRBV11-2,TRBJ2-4,CASSLDYGQGASCF,TGTGCCAGCAGCTTAGATTACGGACAGGGGGCGTCTTGCTTC
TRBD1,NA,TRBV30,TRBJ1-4,CAWSVGTGGGEKLFF,TGTGCCTGGAGTGTCGGGACAGGCGGGGGTGAAAAACTGTTTTTT
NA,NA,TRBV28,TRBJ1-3,CASNSYGNTIYF,TGTGCCAGCAACTCGTACGGAAACACCATATATTTT
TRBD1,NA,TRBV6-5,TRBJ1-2,CASRQGAAYGYTF,TGTGCCAGCAGGCAGGGGGCGGCCTATGGCTACACCTTC
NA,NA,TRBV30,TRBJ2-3,CAWTRRRADTQYF,TGTGCCTGGACCCGGAGGAGGGCAGATACGCAGTATTTT
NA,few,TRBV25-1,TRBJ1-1,CASSVPSEAEAFF,TGTGCCAGCAGCGTCCCTAGTGAGGCTGAAGCTTTCTTT
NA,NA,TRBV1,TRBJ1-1,CTSSQEFGRGKNMNTEAFF,TGCACCAGCAGCCAAGAATTCGGCAGGGGAAAGAACATGAACACTGAAGCTTTCTTT
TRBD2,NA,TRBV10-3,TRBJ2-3,CAIKGGRAETDTQYF,TGTGCCATCAAAGGCGGGAGGGCCGAGACAGATACGCAGTATTTT
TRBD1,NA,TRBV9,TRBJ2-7,CASSADWDRGLNEQYF,TGTGCCAGCAGCGCGGATTGGGACAGGGGGTTAAACGAGCAGTACTTC
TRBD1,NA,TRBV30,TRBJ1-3,CAWSAGTGIPFSGNTIYF,TGTGCCTGGAGTGCCGGGACAGGTATCCCCTTCTCTGGAAACACCATATATTTT